A single sample is the source of the 8 T cell receptor beta chains below, sequenced in a study of neurological immune-mediated disorders. TCRdb used MiXCR to reprocess the 5' RACE reads, holding one entry per CDR3 protein. The sample yields roughly 60,000 distinct CDR3 sequences, approximately 4% seen once. Material for sequencing was PBMCs. The origin of the receptors is a woman aged 25 to 45 with multiple sclerosis.

This clonotype appeared many times. The J gene is TRBJ2-7, the V gene TRBV3-1; D uncertain. Germline lookup yields CDR1 LGHDT and CDR2 YNNKEL (reference sequence). The V gene lost 4 bases and the J gene lost 9 bases, with 13 bases spanning the gap. The CDR3 has 12 amino acids. CDR3 protein: CASSRLGTGQYF. The CDR3 nucleotides read TGTGCCAGCAGCCGTCTGGGAACGGGGCAGTACTTC.

This clonotype occurred many times. CDR3 sequence: CASSSGLANTIYF. The CDR3 DNA is TGTGCCAGCAGCTCGGGCCTCGCAAACACCATATATTTT. The chain links TRBV5-5 to TRBJ1-3; D is ambiguous. Germline CDR1 is SGHKS and CDR2 is YYEKEE (reference sequence). The CDR3 is 13 residues long. The V and J ends lost 3 bases and 6 bases respectively, with 10 bases between them.

This clonotype was observed at least ten times. The chain's CDR3 is CSASYRDFYNEQFF. In nucleotides, the CDR3 is TGCAGTGCTAGTTATCGGGACTTTTACAATGAGCAGTTCTTC. The gene calls are TRBV20-1 and TRBJ2-1; a possible D gene is TRBD2 (6 bases). The V gene's germline CDR1 is DFQATT and CDR2 SNEGSKA (reference sequence). The CDR3 runs to 14 residues. Trimming pared 3 bases from V and 4 bases from J, leaving 13 bases between.

This clonotype was seen repeatedly, ten times or more. The chain joins TRBV5-1 to TRBJ2-2; the D is unclear. V was shortened by 0 bases and J by 6 bases, with 6 bases between the two germline ends. This CDR3 is 13 amino acids long. In germline, CDR1 is SGHRS, CDR2 YFSETQ. CDR3 loop: CASSLGIPGELFF. Here the CDR3 DNA reads TGCGCCAGCAGCTTGGGGATTCCCGGGGAGCTGTTTTTT.

This clonotype was counted a few times. One end of the junction does not line up with germline, which may come from a read error. This chain uses TRBV5-4 with TRBJ1-6; 8 positions agree with TRBD1. The CDR3 consists of 15 residues. CDR1 is SGHNT and CDR2 is YYREEE in the germline V gene (reference sequence). CDR3 region: CASSLQGGINSPLNF. The CDR3 DNA is TGTGCCAGCAGCTTACAGGGGGGTATAAACTCACCCCTCAACTTT.

Many counts were recorded for this clonotype. The genes are TRBV5-5 and TRBJ2-5; perhaps TRBD2 as D (6 bases). The CDR3 consists of 15 residues. Germline CDR1 and CDR2: SGHKS and YYEKEE (reference sequence). Trimming pared 0 bases from V and 5 bases from J, leaving 14 bases between. The CDR3 protein is CASSLELSGGETQYF. The CDR3 DNA follows: TGTGCCAGCAGCTTGGAACTTAGCGGAGGGGAGACCCAGTACTTC.

This clonotype was seen repeatedly, ten times or more. DNA of the CDR3: TGTGCCATCAGTGACCGGGGCAATCAGCCCCAGCATTTT. It yields the protein CAISDRGNQPQHF. The rearrangement joins TRBV10-3 to TRBJ1-5, with D unresolved. The CDR3 consists of 13 residues. Germline lookup yields CDR1 ENHRY and CDR2 SYGVKD. The ends were cut back, 3 bases at V and 2 bases at J, with 5 bases in the middle.

This clonotype was seen at least ten times. CDR3 loop: CSARIPTSGELFF. The CDR3 DNA sequence: TGCAGTGCTAGAATACCAACTAGCGGGGAGCTGTTTTTT. The chain is built from TRBV20-1 and TRBJ2-2; D is possibly TRBD2 (5 bases). Germline lookup yields CDR1 DFQATT and CDR2 SNEGSKA (reference sequence). The V and J ends lost 2 bases and 7 bases respectively, with 11 bases between them. The CDR3 loop spans 13 amino acids.